Listed below are T cell receptor beta chains from one sample, sequenced in a study of cytomegalovirus exposure and HLA in healthy donors. Repertoires were generated with immunoSEQ multiplex PCR, while TCRdb's copy carries only in-frame clones and drops some. Of some 110,000 clones detected, about 70% appear once; the ten largest clones hold approximately 3%. Sequenced sample: PBMCs. The receptors were sampled from a man aged 25 to 40 in good health and CMV-seronegative. CDR3s include the opening cysteine and the closing phenylalanine or tryptophan. The order of the fields is V gene, D gene, J gene, clone size, CDR3 protein, CDR3 DNA. The D gene is left open where the match is weak. Clone size is given for some rows only: seen once, a few or many times, or a class if the clone is expanded.

>TRBV7-2|TRBD1|TRBJ2-5|NA
CASSSHGQGETQYF
TGTGCCAGCAGCTCCCATGGACAGGGTGAGACCCAGTACTTC
>TRBV2|TRBD2|TRBJ2-1|NA
CASSEALLAGGDSSYNEQFF
TGTGCCAGCAGTGAAGCGCTACTAGCGGGAGGGGATAGCTCCTACAATGAGCAGTTCTTC
>TRBV18|NA|TRBJ2-2|NA
CASSPTVEAPGELFF
TGTGCCAGCTCACCTACAGTGGAGGCCCCCGGGGAGCTGTTTTTT
>TRBV5-1|NA|TRBJ2-7|NA
CASSLGTSGERVGYEQYF
TGCGCCAGCAGCCTGGGGACGTCCGGGGAGCGGGTGGGATACGAGCAGTACTTC
>TRBV29-1|TRBD2|TRBJ2-7|NA
CSVVGGGRTYEQYF
TGCAGCGTTGTCGGCGGGGGGAGAACCTACGAGCAGTACTTC
>TRBV28|NA|TRBJ2-7|NA
CASIQGGNSYEQYF
TGTGCCAGCATCCAGGGGGGTAATTCCTACGAGCAGTACTTC
>TRBV6-5|TRBD1|TRBJ2-2|NA
CASSYSGTVNTGELFF
TGTGCCAGCAGTTACTCCGGGACAGTTAACACCGGGGAGCTGTTTTTT
>TRBV28|NA|TRBJ2-7|NA
CASRRGGRHEQYF
TGTGCCAGCAGGCGCGGAGGCAGGCACGAGCAGTACTTC
>TRBV7-3|NA|TRBJ2-5|NA
CASSLWSSGGPETQYF
TGTGCCAGCAGCTTATGGTCGTCGGGGGGCCCAGAGACCCAGTACTTC
>TRBV11-3|TRBD2|TRBJ2-7|NA
CASSERDGSYEQYF
TGTGCCAGCAGCGAGCGGGACGGCTCCTACGAGCAGTACTTC
>TRBV5-4|TRBD1|TRBJ1-1|NA
CASSPNRGNTEAFF
TGTGCCAGCAGCCCCAACAGGGGGAACACTGAAGCTTTCTTT
>TRBV5-1|TRBD2|TRBJ2-3|NA
CASSLVVAGGLDTQYF
TGCGCCAGCAGCTTGGTGGTAGCGGGAGGCCTCGATACGCAGTATTTT
>TRBV6-1|NA|TRBJ2-7|NA
CASSDTVYEQYF
TGTGCCAGCAGTGACACTGTCTACGAGCAGTACTTC
>TRBV7-9|TRBD2|TRBJ2-1|NA
CASSLEGLALNEQFF
TGTGCCAGCAGCTTGGAGGGACTAGCGCTCAATGAGCAGTTCTTC
>TRBV4-3|TRBD2|TRBJ2-3|NA
CASSQGLAGGLGTDTQYF
TGCGCCAGCAGCCAAGGTTTGGCGGGAGGGTTGGGAACAGATACGCAGTATTTT
>TRBV29-1|NA|TRBJ2-3|NA
CSVAQGSDTQYF
TGCAGCGTTGCCCAGGGGTCGGATACGCAGTATTTT
>TRBV6-5|TRBD1|TRBJ1-1|NA
CASSINRGMNTEAFF
TGTGCCAGCAGTATTAACAGGGGCATGAACACTGAAGCTTTCTTT
>TRBV21-1|NA|TRBJ2-2|NA
CASGKVGRGLDTGELFF
TGTGCCAGCGGCAAAGTGGGCAGGGGCCTGGACACCGGGGAGCTGTTTTTT
>TRBV5-4|TRBD2|TRBJ2-7|NA
CASSLGTSGDYEQYF
TGTGCCAGCAGCTTGGGGACTAGCGGAGACTACGAGCAGTACTTC
>TRBV5-5|TRBD2|TRBJ2-2|NA
CASSFSGHSLAANTGELFF
TGTGCCAGCAGCTTCAGTGGACATTCGCTAGCGGCTAACACCGGGGAGCTGTTTTTT
>TRBV5-1|TRBD1|TRBJ2-7|NA
CASSSAGQGASEQYF
TGCGCCAGCAGCTCCGCGGGACAGGGGGCTTCCGAGCAGTACTTC
>TRBV19|TRBD1|TRBJ1-1|NA
CASSIRDREAFF
TGTGCCAGTAGTATAAGGGACAGAGAAGCTTTCTTT
>TRBV5-6|NA|TRBJ2-1|NA
CASSRYSGYDNEQFF
TGTGCCAGCAGCCGTTACAGCGGATACGACAATGAGCAGTTCTTC
>TRBV28|TRBD2|TRBJ2-7|NA
CASSFRTRTYEQYF
TGTGCCAGCAGTTTCAGGACTAGAACCTACGAGCAGTACTTC
>TRBV7-9|NA|TRBJ2-7|NA
CASSWSRTGSYEQYF
TGTGCCAGCAGCTGGTCGAGGACGGGGTCCTACGAGCAGTACTTC
>TRBV6-6|NA|TRBJ2-7|NA
CASSYTAQFSYEQYF
TGTGCCAGCAGTTACACAGCCCAGTTCTCCTACGAGCAGTACTTC
>TRBV5-4|NA|TRBJ2-3|NA
CASTPGRTDTQYF
TGTGCCAGCACCCCAGGGCGCACAGATACGCAGTATTTT
>TRBV29-1|NA|TRBJ1-1|few
CSVQPARAEAFF
TGCAGCGTTCAGCCCGCACGGGCTGAAGCTTTCTTT
>TRBV27|NA|TRBJ1-1|NA
CASRPWTGGTTEAFF
TGTGCCAGCCGACCATGGACCGGAGGGACGACTGAAGCTTTCTTT
>TRBV28|TRBD1|TRBJ1-2|NA
CASSPSGGQGNGYTF
TGTGCCAGCAGCCCCTCAGGGGGACAGGGGAATGGCTACACCTTC
>TRBV4-1|TRBD2|TRBJ2-1|few
CASSQVTSLGGRVNEQFF
TGCGCCAGCAGCCAAGTAACGTCATTGGGCGGGAGAGTTAATGAGCAGTTCTTC
>TRBV4-2|TRBD1|TRBJ2-7|NA
CASSQVYRDRNEQYF
TGTGCCAGCAGCCAAGTGTACCGGGACAGGAACGAGCAGTACTTC
>TRBV19|TRBD1|TRBJ1-1|NA
CASIWTGGFEAFF
TGTGCCAGTATTTGGACAGGGGGGTTTGAAGCTTTCTTT
>TRBV6-5|TRBD1|TRBJ1-3|NA
CASSRDRGGGNTIYF
TGTGCCAGCAGCCGTGACAGGGGTGGTGGAAACACCATATATTTT
>TRBV7-3|NA|TRBJ2-1|NA
CASSPTSSSYNEQFF
TGTGCCAGCAGCCCCACTAGCAGCTCCTACAATGAGCAGTTCTTC
>TRBV5-4|NA|TRBJ2-3|NA
CASSLDGQGGRSSTDTQYF
TGTGCCAGCAGCTTGGATGGCCAGGGGGGCCGGAGTAGCACAGATACGCAGTATTTT
>TRBV5-4|NA|TRBJ1-4|NA
CASSYGTSSGEKLFF
TGTGCCAGCAGCTACGGGACAAGTTCTGGTGAAAAACTGTTTTTT
>TRBV6-5|NA|TRBJ1-6|NA
CASSYDDRPNSPLHF
TGTGCCAGCAGTTACGACGACAGGCCTAATTCACCCCTCCACTTT
>TRBV2|NA|TRBJ2-2|NA
CASMRHVGWQNTGELFF
TGTGCCAGCATGCGGCACGTCGGGTGGCAGAACACCGGGGAGCTGTTTTTT
>TRBV6-1|TRBD1|TRBJ1-5|NA
CASSKGQGNQPQHF
TGTGCCAGCAGTAAAGGACAGGGCAATCAGCCCCAGCATTTT
>TRBV4-3|TRBD1|TRBJ1-4|once
CASSQITGVKEKLFF
TGCGCCAGCAGCCAAATTACAGGGGTAAAGGAAAAACTGTTTTTT
>TRBV9|TRBD2|TRBJ2-3|NA
CASSAGLAGGGTQYF
TGTGCCAGCAGCGCGGGACTAGCGGGGGGGGGTACGCAGTATTTT
>TRBV9|TRBD2|TRBJ2-7|NA
CASSAGGGFGYEQYF
TGTGCCAGCAGCGCGGGAGGAGGGTTTGGCTACGAGCAGTACTTC
>TRBV14|NA|TRBJ2-2|NA
CASSQGQLNTGELFF
TGTGCCAGCAGCCAAGGACAGCTGAACACCGGGGAGCTGTTTTTT
>TRBV4-2|NA|TRBJ1-1|few
CASSQEITRTEAFF
TGTGCCAGCAGCCAAGAGATAACTCGGACTGAAGCTTTCTTT
>TRBV7-6|TRBD1|TRBJ2-2|NA
CASSLVVTGGDGTGELFF
TGTGCCAGCAGCTTAGTAGTGACAGGGGGCGATGGCACCGGGGAGCTGTTTTTT
>TRBV7-2|NA|TRBJ2-1|NA
CASSRGRGNEQFF
TGTGCCAGCAGCCGTGGTCGCGGCAATGAGCAGTTCTTC
>TRBV7-6|TRBD1|TRBJ1-1|few
CASSSWDSSEAFF
TGTGCCAGCAGCTCCTGGGACAGTTCTGAAGCTTTCTTT
>TRBV28|TRBD1|TRBJ2-7|NA
CASSGGQGNYEQYF
TGTGCCAGCAGTGGTGGACAGGGAAACTACGAGCAGTACTTC
>TRBV27|TRBD1|TRBJ2-2|NA
CASSSPGTGPGELFF
TGTGCCAGCAGTTCTCCCGGGACAGGGCCCGGGGAGCTGTTTTTT
>TRBV15|NA|TRBJ1-3|NA
CATSRDVRRLSRGTIYF
TGTGCCACCAGCAGAGATGTGCGGCGACTCTCAAGGGGCACCATATATTTT
>TRBV12-5|TRBD2|TRBJ2-2|NA
CASGIDVGLAGAGELFF
TGTGCTAGTGGTATTGATGTCGGGCTAGCGGGAGCCGGGGAGCTGTTTTTT
>TRBV7-8|TRBD1|TRBJ1-2|NA
CASSTDRDYGYTF
TGTGCCAGCAGCACCGACAGGGACTATGGCTACACCTTC
>TRBV5-1|TRBD2|TRBJ2-3|few
CASSSYSGRGTDTQYF
TGCGCCAGCAGCTCATATAGCGGGAGGGGGACAGATACGCAGTATTTT
>TRBV7-2|NA|TRBJ2-1|NA
CASSLAETGANEQFF
TGTGCCAGCAGCTTAGCAGAGACAGGAGCCAATGAGCAGTTCTTC
>TRBV7-2|TRBD1|TRBJ1-1|NA
CASSPRQGGNTEAFF
TGTGCCAGCAGCCCCCGACAGGGAGGGAACACTGAAGCTTTCTTT
>TRBV28|NA|TRBJ2-7|few
CASLGAGGAGYEQYF
TGTGCCAGCTTAGGGGCAGGGGGAGCGGGTTACGAGCAGTACTTC
>TRBV11-3|NA|TRBJ2-7|NA
CASSYHRSLREQYF
TGTGCCAGCAGCTATCACCGGAGCCTACGGGAGCAGTACTTC
>TRBV10-3|TRBD1|TRBJ1-5|NA
CAISPGGGNQPQHF
TGTGCCATCTCCCCAGGGGGCGGAAATCAGCCCCAGCATTTT